The 7 T cell receptor beta chains below come from one sample, sequenced in a study of CD8+ T cells in alopecia areata. Following RNA extraction, reverse transcription yielded cDNA that acted as the sequencing template. The data were produced by immunoSEQ multiplex PCR, yet TCRdb's version contains in-frame clones alone and is incomplete. The sample has fewer than 250,000 clones; 64% are singletons. Noted treatment: oral pan-JAK inhibitor, 5-10 mg twice daily. Sequenced material: CD4+ T cells sorted from blood, taken at week 4, from a patient treated with tofacitinib. The receptors come from a human donor with alopecia areata.

J is TRBJ2-1 and V is TRBV5-1; weak D call: TRBD1 (5 bases). The CDR3 contains 16 residues. CDR1 and CDR2 (germline): SGHRS, YFSETQ. Trimming left V 3 bases short and J 0 bases short, with 13 bases between. This chain's CDR3 is CASSSTALSSYNEQFF. CDR3 coding DNA: TGCGCCAGCAGCTCGACAGCCTTAAGCTCCTACAATGAGCAGTTCTTC.

CDR3 amino acids: CAWSVHSFEAFF. In DNA form, the CDR3 reads TGTGCCTGGAGTGTACATAGCTTTGAAGCTTTCTTT. J is TRBJ1-1 and V is TRBV30; D uncertain. Trimming took 0 bases from V and 7 from J, leaving 9 bases between them. This CDR3 contains 12 residues. CDR1 and CDR2 (germline): GTSNPN, SVGIG (reference sequence).

The chain has TRBV7-9 and TRBJ2-7; no firm D call. Trimming removed 3 bases from V and 7 bases from J, with 7 bases in between. This CDR3 spans 11 amino acids. Germline lookup yields CDR1 SEHNR and CDR2 FQNEAQ (reference sequence). The CDR3 nucleotides are TGTGCCAGCAGCTTCGCCGTTGAGCAGTACTTC. As protein: CASSFAVEQYF.

The V call is TRBV10-3, the J call TRBJ2-7, with 8 positions matching TRBD1. CDR1 is ENHRY, CDR2 SYGVKD, per germline. V trimming: 8 bases; J trimming: 7 bases; junction bases outside the gene matches: 7. This CDR3 comprises 12 residues. The CDR3 protein is CAILGQGSEQYF. CDR3 coding DNA: TGTGCCATCTTAGGACAGGGATCGGAGCAGTACTTC.

This chain joins TRBV4-2 and TRBJ2-5; the D gene is possibly TRBD2 (6 bases). V was clipped by 6 bases and J by 3 bases, with 17 bases between them. The CDR3 is made up of 15 amino acids. Germline lookup yields CDR1 LGHNA and CDR2 YNFKEQ. This chain's CDR3 is CASSRNSGGEETQYF. CDR3 nucleotides: TGTGCCAGCAGTCGCAACTCCGGAGGGGAAGAGACCCAGTACTTC.

This chain uses TRBV1 with TRBJ1-3. TRBV1 is an annotated pseudogene. There are 15 residues in the CDR3. The CDR3 nucleotides are TGCACCAGCAGCCATGTTAACGACTCTGGAAACACCATATATTTT. This encodes CTSSHVNDSGNTIYF.

This chain uses TRBV7-6 with TRBJ1-2, with TRBD1 as a possible D gene (5 bases). Germline V gene data show CDR1 as SGHVS and CDR2 as FNYEAQ. The V gene lost 3 bases and the J gene lost 4 bases, with 9 bases spanning the gap. The CDR3 is made up of 13 amino acids. The CDR3 DNA follows: TGTGCCAGCAGCTTGGGTAGGGGCTATGGCTACACCTTC. Its protein product is CASSLGRGYGYTF.